The rows below give T cell receptor beta chains drawn from one sample of a study of monozygotic twins with inflammatory bowel disease. Following a re-call of the 5' RACE reads, TCRdb has one entry per CDR3 protein and lacks DNA. The repertoire table contains around 380,000 distinct CDR3 sequences. What was sequenced was blood. These receptors were taken from a human donor with ulcerative colitis or Crohn's disease, or a healthy co-twin of an affected twin (not recorded which). The CDR3 runs from the conserved cysteine through the conserved F or W.

j_call cdr3_length v_call cdr3_aa
TRBJ1-5 13 TRBV5-5 CASSIDSNQPQHF
TRBJ1-6 16 TRBV12-3/TRBV12-4 CASSLAGQGYYSPLHF
TRBJ1-5 15 TRBV15 CATSRLGGGNQPQHF
TRBJ2-2 16 TRBV7-3 CASSPSYAGNTGELFF
TRBJ1-4 15 TRBV25-1 CASSGTGKANEKLFF
TRBJ1-5 15 TRBV11-2 CASSSTPTGNQPQHF
TRBJ1-5 15 TRBV6-1 CASRVTVNSNQPQHF
TRBJ1-6 15 TRBV7-6 CASSPGAGQGSPLHF
TRBJ2-7 15 TRBV5-5 CASSPLGTPTREQYF
TRBJ2-7 14 TRBV20-1 CSARPGGTPGEQYF
TRBJ2-3 16 TRBV7-9 CASSPPPGRLTDTQYF
TRBJ2-6 17 TRBV5-1 CASSLMAGYSGANVLTF
TRBJ2-7 17 TRBV15 CATSRDNGQGRSYEQYF
TRBJ2-2 14 TRBV14 CASSQVMYTGELFF
TRBJ1-5 17 TRBV19 CASNDAPPYYSNQPQHF
TRBJ2-3 15 TRBV5-6 CASSQDGTGTDTQYF
TRBJ2-5 13 TRBV5-1 CASRRDSQETQYF
TRBJ1-1 14 TRBV7-2 CASSSSGGDTEAFF
TRBJ2-3 15 TRBV20-1 CSAREGRGSTDTQYF
TRBJ2-7 16 TRBV3-1 CASSQGGGRPSYEQYF
TRBJ1-2 14 TRBV5-4 CASSLDVGGYGYTF
TRBJ2-1 16 TRBV10-3 CAISESTSGSYNEQFF
TRBJ2-7 14 TRBV5-1 CASSLVPDRHEQYF
TRBJ2-5 11 TRBV11-2 CASSPLTEPSF
TRBJ2-7 16 TRBV27 CASSPSLGGRAYEQYF
TRBJ2-7 13 TRBV6-5 CASAPPGSDEQYF
TRBJ1-1 16 TRBV5-6 CASSLTQGAWNTEAFF
TRBJ2-2 15 TRBV19 CASRTGKFNTGELFF
TRBJ1-4 15 TRBV5-6 CASSLKTGYNEKLFF
TRBJ2-1 18 TRBV7-6 CASSRGLAGGHGYNEQFF
TRBJ2-5 16 TRBV7-2 CASSLGSGGSQETQYF
TRBJ1-1 14 TRBV5-1 CASSPGGGNTEAFF
TRBJ1-6 15 TRBV7-9 CASSPPGQYNSPLHF
TRBJ2-2 15 TRBV7-9 CASSPLDSTSGELFF
TRBJ2-2 16 TRBV5-6 CASSLGLAGVAGELFF
TRBJ2-7 15 TRBV6-5 CASSSNQGAFSEQYF
TRBJ2-5 13 TRBV6-5 CASSYSSRGTQYF
TRBJ2-6 13 TRBV7-9 CASTRPGANVLTF
TRBJ2-6 16 TRBV7-2 CASSLGSSSGANVLTF
TRBJ2-1 14 TRBV11-1 CATRLAWGHNEQFF
TRBJ2-7 13 TRBV6-5 CASYGTGRYEQYF
TRBJ2-5 14 TRBV6-1 CASRRRESQETQYF
TRBJ1-1 15 TRBV28 CASSTSGGGNTEAFF
TRBJ1-1 13 TRBV12-3/TRBV12-4 CASSFGSIGKAFF
TRBJ1-2 13 TRBV7-8 CASSLEPGGGYTF